Sequencing of this T cell receptor (beta chain) was carried out in a study of PD-1 blockade in classical Hodgkin lymphoma. Clones were sequenced by immunoSEQ multiplex PCR, and TCRdb holds only the in-frame ones, with some missing. Of some 17,000 clones in the sample, 85% were seen once. Relapse was seen in all patients after autologous stem cell transplantation, and brentuximab vedotin exposure was variable. From thawed PBMCs, CD4+ T cells were purified using magnetic negative selection. V lost 5 bases to trimming and J lost 4 bases; unmatched junction nucleotides: 7. CDR1 SEHNR and CDR2 FQNEAQ come from the germline V gene (reference sequence). This CDR3 spans 14 amino acids.

The sequences come from CD4+ T cells from blood, collected at baseline. The clonotype was recovered from a human donor with classical Hodgkin lymphoma. V and J are TRBV7-9 and TRBJ1-2; TRBD1 matches at 7 bases. The DNA of the CDR3 is TGTGCCAGCAGCCAAGGGGGCTTGGGCTATGGCTACACCTTC. Its protein is CASSQGGLGYGYTF. The full variable domain, in which reference TRBV7-9 and TRBJ1-2 provide the parts outside the CDR3, is DTGVSQNPRHKITKRGQNVTFRCDPISEHNRLYWYRQTLGQGPEFLTYFQNEAQLEKSRLLSDRFSAERPKGSFSTLEIQRTEQGDSAMYLCASSQGGLGYGYTFGSGTRLTVV.